Following are 26 T cell receptor beta chains from one sample sequenced in a study of blood T cell repertoires in COVID-19. Clones were sequenced by immunoSEQ multiplex PCR, and TCRdb holds only the in-frame ones, with some missing. The repertoire holds roughly 110,000 clones, with approximately 90% as singletons. The sample comprised peripheral blood. The receptors come from a woman aged 50 to 60 with acute or convalescent COVID-19.

V gene TRBV7-2 combines with J gene TRBJ2-7; TRBD2 matches at 8 bases. Losses at the gene ends were 5 bases for V and 6 bases for J; bases not matched to a gene: 12. CDR3 length: 15 residues. Germline V gene data show CDR1 as SGHTA and CDR2 as FQGNSA. This chain's CDR3 is CASSQRRGGGSEQYF. Here the CDR3 DNA reads TGTGCCAGCAGCCAAAGACGGGGGGGCGGCTCCGAGCAGTACTTC.

This chain joins TRBV18 and TRBJ1-1; D gene ambiguous. Trimming cost V 4 bases and J 0 bases, with 18 bases left between them. The length of the CDR3 is 17 residues. Germline V gene lookup returns CDR1 KGHSH and CDR2 LQKENI. The CDR3 spells CASSLNGGRLMNTEAFF. The CDR3 DNA sequence: TGTGCCAGCTCACTTAATGGAGGGAGGCTCATGAACACTGAAGCTTTCTTT.

V usage is TRBV9 and J usage is TRBJ2-7; 9 bases line up with TRBD1. This CDR3 contains 15 residues. V gave up 5 bases and J gave up 1 base; unmatched junction bases: 7. Germline lookup yields CDR1 SGDLS and CDR2 YYNGEE. CDR3 nucleotide sequence: TGTGCCAGCAGTCCGGGACAGGGATTATCCTACGAGCAGTACTTC. It specifies CASSPGQGLSYEQYF. Using reference TRBV9 and TRBJ2-7 for the parts outside the CDR3, the full variable domain is DSGVTQTPKHLITATGQRVTLRCSPRSGDLSVYWYQQSLDQGLQFLIQYYNGEERAKGNILERFSAQQFPDLHSELNLSSLELGDSALYFCASSPGQGLSYEQYFGPGTRLTVT.

CDR3 sequence: CASSQTTRGFGSYNEQFF. The CDR3 DNA sequence: TGTGCCAGCAGCCAGACCACGAGGGGGTTTGGTTCCTACAATGAGCAGTTCTTC. The V call is TRBV3-1 (or the pseudogene TRBV3-2), the J call TRBJ2-1, with D possibly matching TRBD1 (6 bases). V was trimmed by 3 bases and J by 1 base, leaving 19 bases between them. This CDR3 region has 18 residues. Germline CDR1 and CDR2: LGHDT and YNNKEL (reference sequence).

Only one count was recorded for this clone. This chain joins TRBV4-1 and TRBJ2-7; maybe TRBD2 (6 bases). Germline V gene sequence: CDR1 MGHRA, CDR2 YSYEKL. The CDR3 runs to 16 residues. V lost 1 base and J lost 3, with 16 bases in between. CDR3 nucleotides: TGCGCCAGCAGCCAAGTGTTACTAGCTGCGGTCTACGAGCAGTACTTC. Residues: CASSQVLLAAVYEQYF.

The CDR3: CASSPPTGAKVELFF. Written as DNA, the CDR3 is TGTGCCAGCAGTCCTCCGACAGGCGCGAAGGTGGAGCTGTTTTTT. V is TRBV3-1 (or the pseudogene TRBV3-2) and J is TRBJ2-2, with D perhaps matching TRBD1 (6 bases). Between the trimmed V and J ends, which lost 6 bases and 10 bases, there was a span of 21 bases. The CDR3 extends over 15 amino acids. Germline CDR1 LGHDT, CDR2 YNNKEL (reference sequence).

The chain has TRBV14 and TRBJ2-3; D possibly corresponds to TRBD1 (6 bases). The CDR3 is 15 residues long. Trimming shortened V by 2 bases and J by 1 base, and 10 bases separated the two germline ends. Germline-derived CDR1 and CDR2 are SGHDN and FVKESK. The DNA for the CDR3 is TGTGCCAGCAGCCAATCCCGGACAGGCACAGATACGCAGTATTTT. Amino acids: CASSQSRTGTDTQYF.

This chain uses TRBV24-1 with TRBJ2-1; TRBD2 agrees at 7 bases. CDR1 is KGHDR and CDR2 is SFDVKD in the germline V gene. This CDR3 comprises 17 residues. The junction had 11 bases not matched to a gene; V was cut back by 2 bases and J by 5 bases. In DNA form, the CDR3 reads TGTGCCACCAGTGATTGGGCTGACGGGGAGGGACACAATGAGCAGTTCTTC. It translates to CATSDWADGEGHNEQFF.

The sample holds one count of this clone. The chain employs TRBV11-2 and TRBJ2-2; a weak D match, TRBD1 (5 bases). There are 15 residues in the CDR3. The V end lost 5 bases, the J end lost 5 bases, and 15 bases lay between the germline ends. CDR1 SGHAT and CDR2 FQNNGV come from the germline V gene. This CDR3 is CASSQGAGRTGELFF. The CDR3 DNA reads as TGTGCCAGCAGCCAAGGGGCAGGGCGGACCGGGGAGCTGTTTTTT.

This clone has a single count. The chain links TRBV19 to TRBJ1-6; TRBD1 aligns across 9 bases. V was clipped by 10 bases and J by 7 bases; unmatched bases: 5. Germline CDR1 LNHDA, CDR2 SQIVND (reference sequence). The CDR3 is 13 residues long. The CDR3 DNA follows: TGTGCCACCTCGACAGGGGGAAATTCACCCCTCCACTTT. It is translated as CATSTGGNSPLHF.

The gene calls are TRBV7-8 and TRBJ2-7; D not resolved. V lost 3 bases to trimming and J lost 5 bases, with 8 bases between them. In germline, CDR1 is SGHVS, CDR2 FQNEAQ. CDR3 length: 12 residues. The CDR3 DNA follows: TGTGCCAGCAGCTTCCCGGAGAACGAGCAGTACTTC. Protein: CASSFPENEQYF.

This chain uses TRBV30 with TRBJ2-1; 7 nucleotides agree with TRBD1. With V trimmed by 3 bases and J by 15 bases, 14 bases remained unmatched. The CDR3 contains 13 residues. CDR1 is GTSNPN, CDR2 SVGIG, per germline (reference sequence). The CDR3 bases are TGTGCCTGGAGAGGAACCTACAGGGGATACGGGTTCTTC. This codes for CAWRGTYRGYGFF.

This chain uses TRBV11-2 with TRBJ2-2; D possibly corresponds to TRBD2 (6 bases). This CDR3 spans 16 amino acids. Trimming pared 5 bases from V and 7 bases from J, leaving 20 bases between. In germline, CDR1 is SGHAT, CDR2 FQNNGV. CDR3 DNA: TGTGCCAGCAGCCCCGGGCTAGCGTATTCGGGCGGGGAGCTGTTTTTT. It encodes CASSPGLAYSGGELFF.

This chain links TRBV6-1 with TRBJ2-2; 7 bases are a match to TRBD2. V shed 1 base and J 5 bases; nucleotides not matched to a gene: 13. The CDR3 length is 18 residues. Germline V gene data show CDR1 as MNHNS and CDR2 as SASEGT. CDR3 in DNA: TGTGCCAGCAGTGAAGGACGTTGGCTAGCGGTCCGTACCGGGGAGCTGTTTTTT. Protein: CASSEGRWLAVRTGELFF.

The chain uses TRBV28 and TRBJ2-7, with 10 nucleotides matching TRBD1. V was pared by 3 bases and J by 4 bases, with 9 bases of the junction left unmatched. The CDR3 extends over 16 amino acids. Germline loops: CDR1 MDHEN, CDR2 SYDVKM. The CDR3 protein is CASSFTTGQGGYEQYF. DNA for the CDR3: TGTGCCAGCAGTTTCACTACCGGACAGGGGGGGTACGAGCAGTACTTC.

The chain carries TRBV24-1 and TRBJ2-7; tentatively, D is TRBD1 (5 bases). Germline values: CDR1 KGHDR, CDR2 SFDVKD. The CDR3 contains 14 residues. V lost 5 bases, J lost 0 bases, and 10 bases lay in between. The CDR3 DNA follows: TGTGCCACCAGTGTTTCAGGGCCCTCCTACGAGCAGTACTTC. Its translation is CATSVSGPSYEQYF.

The CDR3 loop is CASSIWGREAFF. CDR3 sequence (DNA): TGTGCCAGTAGTATTTGGGGGCGAGAAGCTTTCTTT. The chain recombines TRBV19 with TRBJ1-1; D may be TRBD1 (6 bases). Trimming stripped 3 bases from V and 8 bases from J, with 10 bases between. This CDR3 contains 12 residues. Per germline, CDR1 LNHDA and CDR2 SQIVND (reference sequence).

This chain joins TRBV3-1 (or the pseudogene TRBV3-2) and TRBJ2-3; D is perhaps TRBD1 (6 bases). The CDR3 covers 15 residues. V was shortened by 2 bases and J by 4 bases, with 13 bases between the two germline ends. Germline CDR1 and CDR2: LGHDT and YNNKEL (reference sequence). The CDR3: CASSQQGNWADTQYF. CDR3 in DNA: TGTGCCAGCAGCCAACAGGGGAATTGGGCAGATACGCAGTATTTT.

This chain connects TRBV7-9 to TRBJ1-4, with 9 positions matching TRBD1. CDR3 length: 16 residues. Germline V gene lookup returns CDR1 SEHNR and CDR2 FQNEAQ (reference sequence). V shed 1 base, J shed 8 bases, and the junction held 8 bases outside the gene matches. CDR3 DNA: TGTGCCAGCAGCTTAGATTCCTGGGACAGGGACGAAAAACTGTTTTTT. Its protein is CASSLDSWDRDEKLFF.

This sequence joins TRBV12-3 or TRBV12-4 and TRBJ2-1; 8 positions match TRBD2. Trimming took 8 bases from V and 6 from J; bases not matched to a gene: 6. The CDR3 runs 13 residues. CDR3 nucleotides: TGTGCCAGCTATTCGGGGGGGGGCAATGAGCAGTTCTTC. It encodes CASYSGGGNEQFF.

The chain carries TRBV28 and TRBJ2-3; D is unclear. The CDR3 runs 14 residues. Germline V CDR1 and CDR2: MDHEN, SYDVKM. The V end was cut by 5 bases, the J end by 4 bases, with 13 bases between. In DNA form, the CDR3 reads TGTGCCAGCAGTGACAATCAGCATTCAGATACGCAGTATTTT. As protein: CASSDNQHSDTQYF.

The count of this clone is one. The chain employs TRBV28 and TRBJ1-1; 9 bases fit TRBD1. The CDR3 runs to 14 residues. Germline-derived CDR1 and CDR2 are MDHEN and SYDVKM. J gave up 4 bases and V 6 bases, and 6 bases lay outside the gene matches. CDR3 residues: CASRTLQGATEAFF. CDR3 bases: TGTGCCAGCAGAACTCTACAGGGGGCCACTGAAGCTTTCTTT.

CDR3 region: CASSPDRGNSPLHF. CDR3 bases: TGTGCCAGCAGCCCCGACAGGGGAAATTCACCCCTCCACTTT. This chain joins TRBV5-8 and TRBJ1-6, with TRBD1 matching over 8 bases. Trimming removed 4 bases from V and 7 bases from J; junction bases left unmatched: 4. In germline, CDR1 is SGHTS, CDR2 YDEGEE. The CDR3 runs 14 residues.

This clone was seen just once. This rearrangement joins TRBV9 to TRBJ1-2; perhaps TRBD1 as D (6 bases). Trimming took off 4 bases at V and 4 bases at J, with 11 bases between the two ends. CDR3 length equals 13 residues. CDR1 and CDR2 (germline): SGDLS, YYNGEE. CDR3 sequence: CASSSTGSYGYTF. The CDR3 region has the DNA TGTGCCAGCAGCTCAACAGGGAGCTATGGCTACACCTTC.

V gene TRBV7-8 combines with J gene TRBJ1-1, with 11 bases that match TRBD1. The germline CDR1 and CDR2 sequences are SGHVS and FQNEAQ. V gave up 9 bases and J gave up 1 base; unmatched junction bases: 13. The CDR3 runs to 17 residues. The CDR3: CASFGQGAILTNTEAFF. The CDR3 nucleotides are TGTGCCAGTTTCGGACAGGGGGCGATTTTGACGAACACTGAAGCTTTCTTT.

The CDR3 loop is CASSIRDTFYEQYF. The CDR3 DNA is TGTGCCAGTAGTATCAGAGACACTTTCTACGAGCAGTACTTC. This chain links TRBV19 with TRBJ2-7; no firm D call. The CDR3 runs to 14 residues. Germline loops: CDR1 LNHDA, CDR2 SQIVND (reference sequence). V lost 3 bases and J 3 bases, leaving 12 bases between the germline ends.